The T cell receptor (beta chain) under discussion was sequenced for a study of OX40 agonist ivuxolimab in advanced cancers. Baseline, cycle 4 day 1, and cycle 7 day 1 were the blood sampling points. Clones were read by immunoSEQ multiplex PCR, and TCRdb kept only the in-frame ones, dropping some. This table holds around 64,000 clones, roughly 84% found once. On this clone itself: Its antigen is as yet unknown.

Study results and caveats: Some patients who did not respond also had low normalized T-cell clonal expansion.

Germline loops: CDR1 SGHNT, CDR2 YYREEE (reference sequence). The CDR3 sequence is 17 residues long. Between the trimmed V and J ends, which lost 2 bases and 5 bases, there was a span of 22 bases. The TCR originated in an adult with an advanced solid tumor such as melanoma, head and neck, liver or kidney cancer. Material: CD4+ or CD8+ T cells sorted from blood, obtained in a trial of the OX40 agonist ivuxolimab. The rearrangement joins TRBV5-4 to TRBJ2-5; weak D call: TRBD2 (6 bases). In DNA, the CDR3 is TGTGCCAGCAGCTTACCGTTGGGGGGTGGGTTGCGTGAGACCCAGTACTTC. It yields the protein CASSLPLGGGLRETQYF.